Listed here are 32 T cell receptor beta chains from one sample, sequenced in a study of cytomegalovirus exposure and HLA in healthy donors. Use of 60 Vbeta and 13 Jbeta primers characterized the PCR. Profiling relied on immunoSEQ multiplex PCR, and the TCRdb table lists in-frame clones only, not all of them. The sample comprises 120,000 or so clones, approximately 78% of which are singletons, and approximately 6.5% rests with the top ten. Sequencing input: PBMCs. The receptor source for this set is a woman in her thirties or forties in good health and CMV-seronegative.

This chain links TRBV29-1 with TRBJ1-4; D is uncertain. Per germline, CDR1 SQVTM and CDR2 ANQGSEA. Trimming shortened V by 0 bases and J by 5 bases, and 7 bases separated the two germline ends. This CDR3 region has 13 residues. For the CDR3, the DNA is TGCAGCGTTGAAGAACAGCAAAATGAAAAACTGTTTTTT. Translated, it gives CSVEEQQNEKLFF.

The J gene is TRBJ2-1, the V gene TRBV27; TRBD2 matches 7 bases. Trimming cost V 3 bases and J 3 bases; bases outside gene matches: 8. This CDR3 is built from 16 residues. Germline assignment: CDR1 MNHEY and CDR2 SMNVEV (reference sequence). CDR3 nucleotides: TGTGCCAGCAGTTTGCGCGGGAGAACTCTCTACAATGAGCAGTTCTTC. This sequence encodes CASSLRGRTLYNEQFF.

This sequence joins TRBV7-2 and TRBJ2-7, with 7 positions matching TRBD2. Losses at the gene ends were 4 bases for V and 4 bases for J; bases not matched to a gene: 7. The CDR3 is 14 amino acids. Germline loops: CDR1 SGHTA, CDR2 FQGNSA. DNA for the CDR3: TGTGCCAGCAGCTCTCAACCCGGGGGGTACGAGCAGTACTTC. Translating it yields CASSSQPGGYEQYF.

The rearrangement links TRBV5-1 to TRBJ2-4; 9 bases match TRBD1. J lost 1 base, V lost 4 bases, and 6 bases had no gene match. Germline V lookup: CDR1 SGHRS, CDR2 YFSETQ. The CDR3 consists of 16 residues. The CDR3 loop reads CASSGRDREAKNIQYF. The CDR3 region has the DNA TGCGCCAGCAGCGGAAGGGACAGGGAGGCCAAAAACATTCAGTACTTC.

The genes are TRBV5-1 and TRBJ2-5; D might be TRBD1 (6 bases). The CDR3 length is 14 residues. The germline V gene encodes CDR1 SGHRS and CDR2 YFSETQ. The V end was cut by 0 bases, the J end by 1 base, with 7 bases between. For the CDR3, the DNA is TGCGCCAGCAGCTTGGAAGGGGGCCAAGAGACCCAGTACTTC. Protein: CASSLEGGQETQYF.

The J gene is TRBJ2-7, the V gene TRBV21-1; the table's D gene call, TRBD2, was not cross checked with the DNA. TRBV21-1 is an annotated pseudogene. CDR3 length: 14 residues. The CDR3 sequence is CASSKERISYEQYF. The CDR3 nucleotides read TGTGCCAGCAGCAAAGAGAGGATCTCCTACGAGCAGTACTTC.

In its sample, this clone was seen a few times. V and J are TRBV11-2 and TRBJ1-1; 11 bases line up with TRBD1. Per germline, CDR1 SGHAT and CDR2 FQNNGV. V trimming: 3 bases; J trimming: 7 bases; junction bases outside the gene matches: 4. The CDR3 runs to 14 residues. CDR3 sequence reads: CASSFGTGGLEAFF. The CDR3 DNA is TGTGCCAGCAGCTTCGGGACAGGGGGGCTTGAAGCTTTCTTT.

Written as DNA, the CDR3 is TGCGCCAGCAGCCAAGATATCCCGCTAGCGGGCCGTGATACGCAGTATTTT. This encodes CASSQDIPLAGRDTQYF. V gene TRBV4-3 combines with J gene TRBJ2-3, with 8 bases identical to TRBD2. The CDR3 length is 17 residues. Germline CDR1 LGHNA, CDR2 YSLEER. J lost 6 bases, V lost 0 bases, and 11 bases had no gene match.

This clone was seen more than once but under ten times. The chain combines TRBV28 with TRBJ1-2, with D maybe TRBD1 (5 bases). Trimming removed 6 bases at V and 5 bases at J, with 13 bases between. The length of the CDR3 is 13 residues. Germline assignment: CDR1 MDHEN and CDR2 SYDVKM. The CDR3 here is CASRYLPGYGYTF. In nucleotides, the CDR3 is TGTGCCAGCAGGTACTTGCCAGGGTATGGCTACACCTTC.

The chain uses TRBV5-6 and TRBJ2-5; no reliable D call. The J call may be wrong; the DNA end is better matched by TRBJ2-7. The CDR3 has 14 residues. Per the germline V gene, CDR1 is SGHDT and CDR2 is YYEEEE. The CDR3 DNA reads as TGTGCCAGCAGCTTCCCTCGCGGCTCCTACGAGCAGTACTTC. This encodes CASSFPRGSYEQYF.

Points on this clone: Within the sample, other DNA sequences also encode this same CDR3. The V gene is TRBV28, the J gene TRBJ2-2, with D tentatively TRBD1 (6 bases). Germline V gene data show CDR1 as MDHEN and CDR2 as SYDVKM. There are 16 residues in the CDR3. The germline V and J ends were trimmed by 2 bases and 0 bases, with 10 bases remaining between them. In DNA form, the CDR3 reads TGTGCCAGCAGTTTACCAGGACAGACGAACACCGGGGAGCTGTTTTTT. Its translation: CASSLPGQTNTGELFF. Supplemented by reference TRBV28 and TRBJ2-2, the full variable domain reads DVKVTQSSRYLVKRTGEKVFLECVQDMDHENMFWYRQDPGLGLRLIYFSYDVKMKEKGDIPEGYSVSREKKERFSLILESASTNQTSMYLCASSLPGQTNTGELFFGEGSRLTVL.

The chain is built from TRBV19 and TRBJ1-2, with 7 bases lining up with TRBD1. Germline V gives CDR1 LNHDA, CDR2 SQIVND (reference sequence). The CDR3 is made up of 16 amino acids. J lost 5 bases, V lost 4 bases, and 13 bases had no gene match. CDR3 sequence: CASSSSTMDRRYGYTF. Written as DNA, the CDR3 is TGTGCCAGTAGTAGCTCAACGATGGACAGGCGGTATGGCTACACCTTC.

This clone has a handful of counts. A junction end diverges from the germline sequence, so it may reflect a read error. V is TRBV7-9 and J is TRBJ1-1; 12 bases fit TRBD1. Germline assignment: CDR1 SEHNR and CDR2 FQNEAQ (reference sequence). This CDR3 is 16 amino acids long. The CDR3 region is CSSSPPGQGARAEAFF. CDR3 DNA sequence: TGTTCCAGCAGCCCGCCGGGACAGGGGGCAAGAGCTGAAGCTTTCTTT.

This clone was seen more than once but under ten times. One end of the junction is discordant with germline, which a read error may explain. The chain combines TRBV7-9 with TRBJ2-2; 9 bases are a match to TRBD1. CDR1 and CDR2 (germline): SEHNR, FQNEAQ (reference sequence). The CDR3 runs to 16 residues. The DNA for the CDR3 is TGTTCCAGCAGCCATCCTAACAGGGGGCGCACCGGGGAGCTGTTTTTT. Translation gives CSSSHPNRGRTGELFF.

The chain has TRBV28 and TRBJ2-1; D is possibly TRBD1 (6 bases). This CDR3 is built from 14 residues. The V end lost 10 bases, the J end lost 3 bases, and 16 bases lay between the germline ends. The germline gives CDR1 MDHEN, CDR2 SYDVKM. This CDR3 reads CATTMGARYNEQFF. CDR3 bases: TGTGCCACCACAATGGGGGCCCGCTACAATGAGCAGTTCTTC.

The chain has TRBV6-5 and TRBJ2-7; 9 bases are a match to TRBD2. Germline CDR1 reads MNHEY; CDR2 reads SVGAGI. The length of the CDR3 is 14 residues. Germline trimming cut 4 bases from V and 4 bases from J; bases unmatched to any gene: 5. CDR3 in amino acids: CASSSLAGRYEQYF. CDR3 bases: TGTGCCAGCAGTTCCCTAGCGGGACGTTACGAGCAGTACTTC.

The gene calls are TRBV19 and TRBJ2-2; 12 nucleotides align to TRBD1. This CDR3 has 15 residues. V lost 6 bases and J lost 6; bases outside the gene matches: 5. Per germline, CDR1 LNHDA and CDR2 SQIVND (reference sequence). CDR3 region: CASRGQGARSGELFF. CDR3 bases: TGTGCCAGTAGGGGACAGGGGGCACGGTCCGGGGAGCTGTTTTTT.

The V call is TRBV4-2, the J call TRBJ2-7; tentatively, D is TRBD1 (5 bases). CDR3 length equals 15 residues. V was pared by 1 base and J by 6 bases, with 16 bases between. The germline V gene has CDR1 LGHNA and CDR2 YNFKEQ. The CDR3 bases are TGTGCCAGCAGCCAAGGTCTTCCAGGGCTGGGCGAGCAGTACTTC. Its protein product is CASSQGLPGLGEQYF.

J is TRBJ2-7 and V is TRBV29-1; TRBD1 aligns across 9 bases. With V trimmed by 5 bases and J by 3 bases, 5 bases remained unmatched. CDR3 length: 13 residues. Germline CDR1 is SQVTM and CDR2 is ANQGSEA. The CDR3 coding sequence is TGCAGCGTTCCCGGGACAGGGATCTACGAGCAGTACTTC. It encodes CSVPGTGIYEQYF.

V is TRBV10-1 and J is TRBJ1-1, with unresolved D. This CDR3 is 15 amino acids long. Per the germline V gene, CDR1 is WNHNN and CDR2 is SYGVQD (reference sequence). V was clipped by 0 bases and J by 1 base, with 9 bases between them. The CDR3 loop reads CASSESTGWNTEAFF. In DNA form, the CDR3 reads TGCGCCAGCAGTGAGTCGACCGGGTGGAACACTGAAGCTTTCTTT.

This CDR3 is CASSLQGAGNTGELFF. In DNA form, the CDR3 reads TGTGCCAGCAGCTTACAGGGGGCAGGGAACACCGGGGAGCTGTTTTTT. The J gene is TRBJ2-2, the V gene TRBV7-3; 8 bases are shared with TRBD1. The CDR3 has 16 residues. In germline, CDR1 is SGHTA, CDR2 FQGTGA. Losses at the gene ends were 2 bases for V and 1 base for J; bases not matched to a gene: 3.

J is TRBJ2-1 and V is TRBV27; the D is unclear. The CDR3 length is 13 residues. The germline V and J ends were trimmed by 0 bases and 9 bases, with 9 bases remaining between them. Germline V gene data show CDR1 as MNHEY and CDR2 as SMNVEV (reference sequence). The CDR3 loop reads CASSLSGAAEQFF. CDR3 in DNA: TGTGCCAGCAGTTTATCGGGTGCGGCTGAGCAGTTCTTC.

In this sample, this clone turned up a few times. The chain uses TRBV7-9 and TRBJ2-3; 8 nucleotides match TRBD2. V dropped 5 bases and J dropped 3; count of bases not matched to a gene: 7. Germline CDR1 and CDR2: SEHNR and FQNEAQ (reference sequence). The CDR3 is 15 residues long. The CDR3 DNA sequence: TGTGCCAGCAGCCCCAGCGGGAGTGTGACAGATACGCAGTATTTT. Translating it yields CASSPSGSVTDTQYF.

Of note for this clone: The sample carries other DNA sequences with the same CDR3. The chain employs TRBV5-1 and TRBJ2-7, with 8 bases matching TRBD1. J gave up 2 bases and V 4 bases, and 2 bases lay outside the gene matches. Germline values: CDR1 SGHRS, CDR2 YFSETQ. The CDR3 spans 13 residues. The CDR3 nucleotides read TGCGCCAGCAGCCGGACAGGGACCTACGAGCAGTACTTC. Protein product: CASSRTGTYEQYF.

The V and J genes are TRBV27 and TRBJ2-1, with 7 nucleotides matching TRBD2. Losses at the gene ends were 2 bases for V and 5 bases for J; bases not matched to a gene: 6. CDR1 and CDR2 (germline): MNHEY, SMNVEV (reference sequence). The CDR3 extends over 15 amino acids. CDR3 bases: TGTGCCAGCAGTTTAACCCTAGCGGATAACAATGAGCAGTTCTTC. It translates to CASSLTLADNNEQFF.

Remarks on this clone: Its ends do not fully match the called genes, so a read error is possible. This chain connects TRBV28 to TRBJ1-2; the D is unclear. CDR1 and CDR2 (germline): MDHEN, SYDVKM. This CDR3 is built from 11 residues. As DNA, the CDR3 is TGTGCCAGCAGTTTAGCAAGGTTAGCCTTCTTC. Translating gives CASSLARLAFF.

About this clone: Mismatch with germline at one junction end may stem from a read error. The chain employs TRBV7-9 and TRBJ1-2; no reliable D call. The CDR3 extends over 15 amino acids. The germline gives CDR1 SEHNR, CDR2 FQNEAQ (reference sequence). This CDR3 is CSSSLLGTEDYGYTF. The CDR3 nucleotides are TGTTCCAGCAGCTTATTAGGAACAGAAGACTATGGCTACACCTTC.

This clone was counted only a few times. CDR3 bases: TGTGCCAGCATATCCCGGGACGGCTCAAAGGGGGAGAACACTGAAGCTTTCTTT. Translating gives CASISRDGSKGENTEAFF. V gene TRBV6-4 combines with J gene TRBJ1-1; D might be TRBD1 (6 bases). Per germline, CDR1 MRHNA and CDR2 SNTAGT. The CDR3 length is 18 residues. The V end lost 7 bases, the J end lost 1 base, and 25 bases lay between the germline ends.

The chain employs TRBV7-9 and TRBJ2-1; the match to TRBD2 covers 8 bases. V was clipped by 1 base and J by 7 bases; unmatched bases: 3. Looked up from germline, CDR1 is SEHNR and CDR2 is FQNEAQ (reference sequence). The CDR3 is 14 residues long. The CDR3: CASSLGPGGNEQFF. The CDR3 DNA follows: TGTGCCAGCAGCTTAGGGCCGGGAGGGAATGAGCAGTTCTTC.

The chain has TRBV28 and TRBJ1-3; D is undetermined. Germline values: CDR1 MDHEN, CDR2 SYDVKM. This CDR3 contains 15 residues. V lost 3 bases to trimming and J lost 0 bases, with 9 bases between them. CDR3 sequence (DNA): TGTGCCAGCAGTTTTCTGTCCTTCTCTGGAAACACCATATATTTT. It specifies CASSFLSFSGNTIYF.

This rearrangement joins TRBV10-3 to TRBJ2-1; D perhaps matches TRBD1 (5 bases). V dropped 0 bases and J dropped 2 bases, with 8 bases sitting between them. Germline V lookup: CDR1 ENHRY, CDR2 SYGVKD. The CDR3 is 15 amino acids. The CDR3 DNA reads as TGTGCCATCAGTGAGTCTGGGGCTCCCTACAATGAGCAGTTCTTC. Protein sequence: CAISESGAPYNEQFF.

J is TRBJ2-3 and V is TRBV19; D might be TRBD2 (6 bases). V lost 7 bases and J 0 bases, leaving 11 bases between the germline ends. Germline values: CDR1 LNHDA, CDR2 SQIVND (reference sequence). This CDR3 region has 14 residues. The CDR3 nucleotides are TGTGCCAGTACCGGGACTGCGAGCACAGATACGCAGTATTTT. It is translated as CASTGTASTDTQYF.